Listed below are T cell receptor beta chains from one sample, sequenced in a study of blood T cell repertoires in COVID-19. The repertoire was sequenced with immunoSEQ multiplex PCR; TCRdb's copy has only in-frame clones and lacks some. The repertoire holds fewer than 400,000 clones, with 87% as singletons. The sequencing input was PBMCs or T cells enriched from blood (not recorded which). The receptor set was obtained from a woman in her forties or fifties who had recovered from COVID-19. Both conserved end residues are part of each CDR3. A D gene is named only where the DNA matches it firmly. Clone size is not always given. Where it is, it says once, few, many or a class for expanded clones.

TRBJ1-2,.,TRBD1,TRBV18,CASSPPGQGINGYTF,TGTGCCAGCTCACCACCGGGACAGGGGATCAATGGCTACACCTTC
TRBJ2-7,.,TRBD1,TRBV12-3/TRBV12-4,CATGRDRQVEQYF,TGTGCCACCGGGCGGGACAGGCAAGTTGAGCAGTACTTC
TRBJ1-3,.,.,TRBV19,CARVMGRGNTIYF,TGTGCCAGGGTGATGGGCAGGGGAAACACCATATATTTT
TRBJ1-3,.,.,TRBV7-8,CASRAHSGNTIYF,TGTGCCAGCAGGGCTCACTCTGGAAACACCATATATTTT
TRBJ1-1,.,.,TRBV29-1,CSAETGSNTEAFF,TGCAGCGCCGAGACAGGATCGAACACTGAAGCTTTCTTT
TRBJ1-2,.,.,TRBV29-1,CSGLTPLGAYGYTF,TGCAGCGGATTGACACCCCTAGGGGCCTATGGCTACACCTTC
TRBJ1-4,.,.,TRBV3-1/TRBV3-2,CASSQVGEKLFF,TGTGCCAGCAGCCAAGTCGGGGAAAAACTGTTTTTT
TRBJ1-1,.,TRBD1,TRBV29-1,CSAPSPGQGVLMDTEAFF,TGCAGCGCTCCATCACCGGGACAGGGGGTTTTGATGGACACTGAAGCTTTCTTT
TRBJ1-1,.,TRBD1,TRBV7-2,CASSLALAGGRGTEAFF,TGTGCCAGCAGCTTAGCCCTGGCAGGGGGCAGGGGCACTGAAGCTTTCTTT
TRBJ1-1,once,.,TRBV11-3,CASSSLDGQNTEAFF,TGTGCCAGCAGCTCCCTGGACGGACAGAACACTGAAGCTTTCTTT
TRBJ2-6,.,.,TRBV3-1/TRBV3-2,CASSQERSAGRKKAGANVLTF,TGTGCCAGCAGCCAAGAAAGATCGGCAGGGAGGAAGAAAGCTGGGGCCAACGTCCTGACTTTC
TRBJ2-7,once,.,TRBV7-8,CASSLLAFTYEQYF,TGTGCCAGCAGCTTATTGGCCTTTACCTACGAGCAGTACTTC
TRBJ1-2,.,.,TRBV19,CASSIAGSITNYGYTF,TGTGCCAGTAGTATAGCTGGCAGTATCACTAACTATGGCTACACCTTC
TRBJ1-1,.,TRBD1,TRBV2,CASRESGTGKEAFF,TGTGCCAGCAGGGAATCCGGGACAGGGAAAGAAGCTTTCTTT
TRBJ1-5,few,TRBD1,TRBV30,CAWDTGVLQPQHF,TGTGCCTGGGATACAGGGGTGCTTCAGCCCCAGCATTTT
TRBJ1-2,.,.,TRBV4-1,CASSQYPSTVSNYGYTF,TGCGCCAGCAGCCAATACCCTTCGACAGTCTCTAACTATGGCTACACCTTC
TRBJ2-5,.,.,TRBV5-1,CASSLTGGSETQYF,TGCGCCAGCAGCTTGACTGGAGGGTCAGAGACCCAGTACTTC
TRBJ2-3,.,TRBD2,TRBV27,CASSLGGRSTDTQYF,TGTGCCAGCAGTTTAGGCGGGAGAAGCACAGATACGCAGTATTTT
TRBJ1-2,.,.,TRBV28,CASSWGELYGYTF,TGTGCCAGCAGTTGGGGGGAGCTGTATGGCTACACCTTC
TRBJ2-3,.,TRBD2,TRBV4-1,CASKTSGGAEGDTQYF,TGCGCCAGCAAGACTAGCGGGGGGGCCGAGGGAGATACGCAGTATTTT
TRBJ1-1,.,TRBD1,TRBV30,CAWKGGSNWGAFF,TGTGCCTGGAAAGGGGGCAGCAACTGGGGAGCTTTCTTT
TRBJ1-1,.,TRBD1,TRBV7-9,CASSQGQGAVEAFF,TGTGCCAGCAGCCAGGGACAGGGGGCAGTTGAAGCTTTCTTT
TRBJ1-5,.,.,TRBV30,CAWSVAGHSNQPQHF,TGTGCCTGGAGTGTGGCAGGGCATAGCAATCAGCCCCAGCATTTT
TRBJ1-1,.,.,TRBV19,CASSMPGSYITEAFF,TGTGCCAGTAGTATGCCCGGGAGCTATATCACTGAAGCTTTCTTT
TRBJ2-1,few,TRBD2,TRBV4-3,CASSQDGASGGNEQFF,TGCGCCAGCAGCCAAGATGGAGCTAGCGGGGGGAATGAGCAGTTCTTC
TRBJ2-1,.,TRBD2,TRBV7-2,CASSLAQLAGYEQFF,TGTGCCAGCAGCTTAGCCCAACTAGCGGGGTATGAGCAGTTCTTC
TRBJ1-5,few,TRBD1,TRBV3-1/TRBV3-2,CASSQRTGTGQPQHF,TGTGCCAGCAGCCAAAGGACAGGGACGGGGCAGCCCCAGCATTTT
TRBJ1-1,.,.,TRBV7-3,CASSFMGATEAFF,TGTGCCAGCAGCTTTATGGGGGCCACTGAAGCTTTCTTT
TRBJ2-3,.,TRBD2,TRBV5-1,CASSLTTGGDTQYF,TGCGCCAGCAGCTTGACGACGGGAGGGGATACGCAGTATTTT
TRBJ1-1,.,.,TRBV30,CAWEPGPLNTEAFF,TGTGCCTGGGAACCGGGTCCCCTGAACACTGAAGCTTTCTTT
TRBJ1-6,.,TRBD1,TRBV27,CASSRQGGNSPLHF,TGTGCCAGCAGTAGACAGGGGGGAAATTCACCCCTCCACTTT
TRBJ2-7,.,.,TRBV12-5,CASGLGGTKTYEQYF,TGTGCTAGTGGTCTCGGCGGCACGAAGACCTACGAGCAGTACTTC
TRBJ1-3,.,TRBD1,TRBV3-1/TRBV3-2,CASSPYRDRSSGNTIYF,TGTGCCAGCAGCCCTTATCGGGACAGAAGCTCTGGAAACACCATATATTTT
TRBJ1-2,.,.,TRBV19,CASSRQSYGYTF,TGTGCCAGTAGCCGACAAAGCTATGGCTACACCTTC
TRBJ1-3,.,.,TRBV5-1,CASSLTGISGNTIYF,TGCGCCAGCAGCCTTACAGGGATCTCTGGAAACACCATATATTTT
TRBJ2-3,.,TRBD2,TRBV5-4,CASSPSGSRGDTQYF,TGTGCCAGCAGCCCTAGCGGGTCCCGCGGGGATACGCAGTATTTT
TRBJ2-1,.,TRBD2,TRBV29-1,CSVAGTITANEQFF,TGCAGCGTCGCCGGGACTATCACCGCGAATGAGCAGTTCTTC
TRBJ1-2,.,.,TRBV19,CASSISANYGYTF,TGTGCCAGTAGCATTTCAGCTAACTATGGCTACACCTTC
TRBJ2-7,.,TRBD2,TRBV5-8,CASCRGVRYEQYF,TGTGCCAGTTGTCGGGGGGTCCGCTACGAGCAGTACTTC
TRBJ2-7,.,.,TRBV7-2,CASSLRSYEQYF,TGTGCCAGCAGCCTCAGATCCTACGAGCAGTACTTC